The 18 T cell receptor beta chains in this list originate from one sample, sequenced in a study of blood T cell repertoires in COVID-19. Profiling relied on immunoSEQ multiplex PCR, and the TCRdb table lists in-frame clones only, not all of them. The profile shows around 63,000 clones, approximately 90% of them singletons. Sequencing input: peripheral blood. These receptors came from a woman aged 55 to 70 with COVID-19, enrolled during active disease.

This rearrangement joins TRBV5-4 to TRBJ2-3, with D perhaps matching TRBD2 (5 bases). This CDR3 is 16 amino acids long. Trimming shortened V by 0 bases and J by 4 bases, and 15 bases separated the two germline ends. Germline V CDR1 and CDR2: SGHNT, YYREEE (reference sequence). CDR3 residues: CASSLETGRAADTQYF. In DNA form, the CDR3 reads TGTGCCAGCAGCTTGGAGACCGGGCGGGCTGCAGATACGCAGTATTTT.

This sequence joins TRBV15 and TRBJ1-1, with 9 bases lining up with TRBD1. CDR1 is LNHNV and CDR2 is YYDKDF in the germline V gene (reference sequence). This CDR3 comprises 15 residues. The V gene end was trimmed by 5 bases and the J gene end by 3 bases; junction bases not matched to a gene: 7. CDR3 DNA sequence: TGTGCCACCAGCTCCCGCCGACAGGGGGACACTGAAGCTTTCTTT. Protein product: CATSSRRQGDTEAFF.

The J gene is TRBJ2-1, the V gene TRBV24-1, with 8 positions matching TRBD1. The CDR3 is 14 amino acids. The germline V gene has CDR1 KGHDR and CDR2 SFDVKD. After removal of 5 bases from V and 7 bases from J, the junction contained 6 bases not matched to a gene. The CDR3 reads CATSGRGHRNEQFF. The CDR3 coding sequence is TGTGCCACCAGTGGCAGGGGGCACCGTAATGAGCAGTTCTTC.

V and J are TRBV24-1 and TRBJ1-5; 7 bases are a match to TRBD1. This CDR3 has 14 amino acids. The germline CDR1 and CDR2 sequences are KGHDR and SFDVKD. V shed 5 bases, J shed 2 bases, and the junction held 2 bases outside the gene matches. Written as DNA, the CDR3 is TGTGCCACCAGTGCTACAGGGGGCAATCAGCCCCAGCATTTT. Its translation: CATSATGGNQPQHF.

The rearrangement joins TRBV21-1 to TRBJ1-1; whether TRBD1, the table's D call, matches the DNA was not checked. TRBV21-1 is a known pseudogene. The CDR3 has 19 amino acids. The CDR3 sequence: CASSKVSVRADQKNTEAFF. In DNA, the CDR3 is TGTGCCAGCAGCAAAGTGTCGGTCAGGGCAGACCAAAAGAACACTGAAGCTTTCTTT.

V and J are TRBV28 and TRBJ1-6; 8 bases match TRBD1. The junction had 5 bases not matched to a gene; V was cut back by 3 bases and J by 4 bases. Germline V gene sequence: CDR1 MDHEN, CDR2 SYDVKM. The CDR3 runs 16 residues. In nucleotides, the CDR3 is TGTGCCAGCAGTTTGTTACAGGGGGGATATAATTCACCCCTCCACTTT. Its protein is CASSLLQGGYNSPLHF.

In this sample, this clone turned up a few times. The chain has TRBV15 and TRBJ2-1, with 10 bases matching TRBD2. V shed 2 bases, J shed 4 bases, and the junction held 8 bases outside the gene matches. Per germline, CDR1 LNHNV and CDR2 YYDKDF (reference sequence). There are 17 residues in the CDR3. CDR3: CATSRLIGTSEYNEQFF. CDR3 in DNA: TGTGCCACCAGCAGACTAATCGGGACTAGCGAGTACAATGAGCAGTTCTTC.

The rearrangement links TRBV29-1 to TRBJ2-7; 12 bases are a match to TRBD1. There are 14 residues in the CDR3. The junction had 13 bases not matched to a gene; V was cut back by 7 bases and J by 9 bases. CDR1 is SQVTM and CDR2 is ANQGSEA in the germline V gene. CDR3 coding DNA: TGCAGCGCCCAGGGACAGGGGGCTAGTGGTCCGCAGTACTTC. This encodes CSAQGQGASGPQYF.

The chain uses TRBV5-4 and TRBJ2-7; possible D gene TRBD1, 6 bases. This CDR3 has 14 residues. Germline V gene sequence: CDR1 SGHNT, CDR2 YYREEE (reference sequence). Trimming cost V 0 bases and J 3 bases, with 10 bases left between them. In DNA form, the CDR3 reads TGTGCCAGCAGCTTGGTGGGACAAAACTACGAGCAGTACTTC. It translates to CASSLVGQNYEQYF.

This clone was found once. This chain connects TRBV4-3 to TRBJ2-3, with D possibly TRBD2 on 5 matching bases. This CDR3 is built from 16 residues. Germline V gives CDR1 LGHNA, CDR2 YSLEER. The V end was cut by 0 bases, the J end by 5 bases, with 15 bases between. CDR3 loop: CASSQDKERRLDTQYF. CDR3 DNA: TGCGCCAGCAGCCAAGATAAGGAGCGGCGGCTAGATACGCAGTATTTT.

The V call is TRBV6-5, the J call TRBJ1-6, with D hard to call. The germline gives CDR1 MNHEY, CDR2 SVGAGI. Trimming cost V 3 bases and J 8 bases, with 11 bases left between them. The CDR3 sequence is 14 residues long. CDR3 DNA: TGTGCCAGCAGTTATTCCCCCAATTATTCACCCCTCCACTTT. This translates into CASSYSPNYSPLHF.

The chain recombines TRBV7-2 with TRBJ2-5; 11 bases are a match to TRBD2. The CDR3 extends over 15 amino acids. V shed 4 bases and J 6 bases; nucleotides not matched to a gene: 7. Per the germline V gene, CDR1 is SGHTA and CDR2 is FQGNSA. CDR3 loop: CASSSGTSGYKTQYF. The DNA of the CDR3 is TGTGCCAGCAGCTCCGGGACTAGCGGATACAAGACCCAGTACTTC.

The DNA for the CDR3 is TGTGCCAGCAGCCCGGGACAGGCGAATTCACCCCTCCACTTT. Translated, it gives CASSPGQANSPLHF. The rearrangement links TRBV3-1 (or the pseudogene TRBV3-2) to TRBJ1-6; 8 nucleotides align to TRBD1. Trimming at V came to 4 bases and at J to 7 bases, leaving 3 bases not matched to a gene. The CDR3 spans 14 residues. Looked up from germline, CDR1 is LGHDT and CDR2 is YNNKEL (reference sequence).

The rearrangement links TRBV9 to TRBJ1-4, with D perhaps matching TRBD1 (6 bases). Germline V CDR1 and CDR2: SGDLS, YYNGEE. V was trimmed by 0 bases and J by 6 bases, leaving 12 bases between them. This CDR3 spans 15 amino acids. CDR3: CASSVAGRGHEKLFF. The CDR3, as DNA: TGTGCCAGCAGCGTAGCCGGCAGGGGCCATGAAAAACTGTTTTTT.

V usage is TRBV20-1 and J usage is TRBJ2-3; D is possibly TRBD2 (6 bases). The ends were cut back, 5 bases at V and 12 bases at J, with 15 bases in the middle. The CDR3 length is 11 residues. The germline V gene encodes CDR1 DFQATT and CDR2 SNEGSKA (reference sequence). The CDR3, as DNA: TGCAGTGCTCCTCCGACTAGTCACCAGTATTTT. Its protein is CSAPPTSHQYF.

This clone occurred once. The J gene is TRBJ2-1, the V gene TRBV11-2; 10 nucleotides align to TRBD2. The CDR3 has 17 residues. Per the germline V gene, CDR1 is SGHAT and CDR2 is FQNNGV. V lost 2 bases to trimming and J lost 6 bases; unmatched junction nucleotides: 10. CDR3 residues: CASSLRLAGVVFNEQFF. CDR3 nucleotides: TGTGCCAGCAGCTTAAGGCTAGCGGGAGTAGTATTCAATGAGCAGTTCTTC.

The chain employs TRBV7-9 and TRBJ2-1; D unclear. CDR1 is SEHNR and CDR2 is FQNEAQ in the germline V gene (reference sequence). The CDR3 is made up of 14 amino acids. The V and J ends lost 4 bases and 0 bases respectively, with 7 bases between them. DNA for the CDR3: TGTGCCAGCAGCTCTACTCGCTCCTACAATGAGCAGTTCTTC. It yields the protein CASSSTRSYNEQFF.

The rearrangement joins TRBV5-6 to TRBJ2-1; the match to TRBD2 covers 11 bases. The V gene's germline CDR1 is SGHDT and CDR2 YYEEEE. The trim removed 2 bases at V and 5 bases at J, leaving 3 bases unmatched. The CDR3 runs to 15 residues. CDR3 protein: CASSFSGRAHNEQFF. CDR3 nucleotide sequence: TGTGCCAGCAGCTTTAGCGGGAGGGCCCACAATGAGCAGTTCTTC.